This TCR beta chain stems from a study of blood T cell repertoires in COVID-19. Overall study: Samples of COVID-19 (acute and convalescent) were obtained from the United States, Italy and Spain. Nucleic acid was either cDNA or gDNA, and it came from T cells, B-cell-depleted T cells, or PBMCs.

In the authors' workflow: Cell counts per sample came from amplifying reference gene primers. Here immunoSEQ multiplex PCR was the method, and the copy in TCRdb shows in-frame clones only, minus some. That table supplies the V and J calls and clone size; D and trimming were determined from the DNA. Seen here are about 310,000 clones, 70% to 90% observed once, and the top ten hold around a tenth. Individuals drawn from under 30 US areas were about 18 to 95 years old. CDR3 length: 15 residues. Looked up from germline, CDR1 is LNHDA and CDR2 is SQIVND (reference sequence). The ends were cut back, 1 base at V and 2 bases at J, with 6 bases in the middle.

The rearrangement links TRBV19 to TRBJ2-6, with D possibly matching TRBD2 (6 bases). The sequence was obtained from a woman aged 35 to 49 who had recovered from COVID-19. Sequencing input: PBMCs or T cells enriched from blood (not recorded which). CDR3 sequence reads: CASSIAGAGANVLTF. The CDR3 DNA follows: TGTGCCAGTAGTATAGCGGGAGCTGGGGCCAACGTCCTGACTTTC. Filled out from reference TRBV19 and TRBJ2-6, the complete variable domain reads DGGITQSPKYLFRKEGQNVTLSCEQNLNHDAMYWYRQDPGQGLRLIYYSQIVNDFQKGDIAEGYSVSREKKESFPLTVTSAQKNPTAFYLCASSIAGAGANVLTFGAGSRLTVL.